These 27 T cell receptor beta chains were sequenced from one sample in a study of glioma-infiltrating T cells. Using RNA template, CDR3s of TCR alpha and beta were amplified with iRepertoire arm-PCR. MiXCR, run by TCRdb on the multiplex PCR reads, gives a single entry per CDR3 protein. Here the sample spans approximately 89,000 distinct CDR3 sequences, roughly 23% being singletons. Sequencing input: glioma tissue, nonneoplastic brain tissue, or PBMCs (not recorded which). Receptors were obtained from a human donor with low-grade glioma or glioblastoma, undergoing nonglioma brain surgery, or in good health (not recorded which).

Ten or more counts support this clonotype. The V call is TRBV6-1, the J call TRBJ2-5; D may be TRBD2 (6 bases). This CDR3 region has 13 residues. Trimming pared 4 bases from V and 5 bases from J, leaving 11 bases between. Germline CDR1 MNHNS, CDR2 SASEGT. CDR3 loop: CASSVRAGETQYF. The DNA of the CDR3 is TGTGCCAGCAGTGTCAGGGCGGGGGAGACCCAGTACTTC.

On this clonotype itself: A read error may be the cause here, since a much bigger clone is one base away. This chain joins TRBV7-9 and TRBJ1-2, with 7 bases lining up with TRBD1. V lost 0 bases and J lost 3; bases outside the gene matches: 10. This CDR3 spans 17 amino acids. Germline CDR1 and CDR2: SEHNR and FQNEAQ (reference sequence). The CDR3 DNA reads TGTGCCAGCAGCTTAGCCCGGAGACAGGGATCTGACTATGGCTACACCTTC. Translating gives CASSLARRQGSDYGYTF.

This clonotype was recorded many times. V usage is TRBV7-9 and J usage is TRBJ1-1; D ambiguous. This CDR3 has 13 amino acids. The germline V gene has CDR1 SEHNR and CDR2 FQNEAQ (reference sequence). V lost 5 bases and J lost 4, with 11 bases in between. The CDR3 sequence: CASSIDRGTEAFF. The CDR3 nucleotides are TGTGCCAGCAGCATCGACCGGGGCACTGAAGCTTTCTTT. Combining the CDR3 with reference TRBV7-9 and TRBJ1-1 gives the whole variable domain DTGVSQNPRHKITKRGQNVTFRCDPISEHNRLYWYRQTLGQGPEFLTYFQNEAQLEKSRLLSDRFSAERPKGSFSTLEIQRTEQGDSAMYLCASSIDRGTEAFFGQGTRLTVV.

The sample holds many counts of this clonotype. The rearrangement joins TRBV6-1 to TRBJ1-1; TRBD1 is a possible D gene (5 bases). With 8 bases removed from V and 3 bases from J, the gap between germline ends came to 13 bases. The length of the CDR3 is 13 residues. From germline, CDR1 is MNHNS and CDR2 SASEGT. The DNA for the CDR3 is TGTGCCAGCCTCGGGGGGAGAGACACTGAAGCTTTCTTT. Translated: CASLGGRDTEAFF.

In this sample, this clonotype turned up many times. J is TRBJ2-3 and V is TRBV3-1, with D perhaps matching TRBD1 (6 bases). The CDR3 covers 17 residues. Trimming cost V 1 base and J 4 bases, with 18 bases left between them. CDR1 LGHDT and CDR2 YNNKEL come from the germline V gene (reference sequence). Here the CDR3 DNA reads TGTGCCAGCAGCCAAGGGGACAAGGTAATCCGGGCAGATACGCAGTATTTT. It yields the protein CASSQGDKVIRADTQYF.

The sample holds a few counts of this clonotype. V is TRBV3-1 and J is TRBJ1-2; D remains ambiguous. The CDR3 length is 13 residues. CDR1 is LGHDT, CDR2 YNNKEL, per germline (reference sequence). Trimming shortened V by 1 base and J by 6 bases, and 9 bases separated the two germline ends. The CDR3 sequence: CASSQGYGNGYTF. CDR3 nucleotides: TGTGCCAGCAGCCAAGGGTATGGGAATGGCTACACCTTC.

This chain joins TRBV7-9 and TRBJ2-7; TRBD2 matches 7 bases. Germline CDR1 is SEHNR and CDR2 is FQNEAQ (reference sequence). The CDR3 covers 15 residues. V lost 1 base, J lost 2 bases, and 5 bases stayed unmatched. The DNA for the CDR3 is TGTGCCAGCAGCTTAGTACTAGCGAGTACCTACGAGCAGTACTTC. It codes for CASSLVLASTYEQYF.

This clonotype came up many times. The V gene is TRBV27, the J gene TRBJ1-2; D may be TRBD1 (6 bases). The CDR3 is made up of 15 amino acids. V was clipped by 0 bases and J by 1 base, with 9 bases between them. Germline V lookup: CDR1 MNHEY, CDR2 SMNVEV (reference sequence). CDR3 sequence: CASSLSQGLNYGYTF. The CDR3 bases are TGTGCCAGCAGTTTATCACAGGGTCTTAACTATGGCTACACCTTC.

This clonotype appeared a few times. J is TRBJ2-1 and V is TRBV3-1; 8 bases align to TRBD2. The CDR3 length is 16 residues. CDR1 is LGHDT and CDR2 is YNNKEL in the germline V gene (reference sequence). J was trimmed by 6 bases and V by 3 bases; bases with no gene match: 10. CDR3 in amino acids: CASSHAGGGLGNEQFF. Here the CDR3 DNA reads TGTGCCAGCAGCCATGCGGGAGGAGGTCTTGGCAATGAGCAGTTCTTC.

This clonotype was seen at least ten times. This chain uses TRBV10-3 with TRBJ1-2; unclear D gene. Trimming removed 0 bases from V and 4 bases from J, with 12 bases in between. The CDR3 length is 15 residues. Germline CDR1 and CDR2: ENHRY and SYGVKD. The CDR3 loop reads CAISESGAGPYGYTF. The CDR3 DNA reads as TGTGCCATCAGTGAGTCAGGTGCGGGCCCCTATGGCTACACCTTC.

Concerning this clonotype: This sequence may be a read error, since a much larger clone differs from it by one base. The conserved closing phenylalanine or tryptophan is absent in this CDR3, likely reflecting a read error. The chain's CDR3 is CASSWRQGPEAFL. The DNA for the CDR3 is TGTGCCAGCAGCTGGAGACAGGGCCCTGAAGCTTTCCTT. The V and J genes are TRBV12-3 or TRBV12-4 and TRBJ1-1, with 7 positions matching TRBD1. The CDR3 runs to 13 residues. V was clipped by 6 bases and J by 6 bases; unmatched bases: 7.

This chain links TRBV11-1 with TRBJ1-3; no reliable D call. Trimming stripped 2 bases from V and 0 bases from J, with 5 bases between. Germline V lookup: CDR1 SGHAT, CDR2 FQDESV (reference sequence). The CDR3 spans 14 residues. CDR3 sequence reads: CASSLLGSGNTIYF. CDR3 in DNA: TGTGCCAGCAGCTTACTGGGCTCTGGAAACACCATATATTTT.

This clonotype was seen at least ten times. The genes are TRBV10-2 and TRBJ2-3, with D tentatively TRBD2 (6 bases). Germline V gives CDR1 WSHSY, CDR2 SAAADI. The V end lost 6 bases, the J end lost 0 bases, and 16 bases lay between the germline ends. This CDR3 contains 16 residues. CDR3 residues: CASRGGGVLSTDTQYF. The DNA for the CDR3 is TGCGCCAGCAGGGGAGGAGGGGTTCTTAGCACAGATACGCAGTATTTT.

CDR3 DNA sequence: TGTGCCAGTATCGGCGGGGTCAATGAGCAGTTCTTC. It translates to CASIGGVNEQFF. The V call is TRBV19, the J call TRBJ2-1, with D possibly TRBD2 on 6 matching bases. Germline CDR1 reads LNHDA; CDR2 reads SQIVND (reference sequence). The CDR3 has 12 residues. V was cut by 7 bases and J by 6 bases, with 10 bases left in between.

This clonotype was counted ten times or more. The chain carries TRBV3-1 and TRBJ1-2; D is unclear. Trimming stripped 0 bases from V and 0 bases from J, with 8 bases between. The CDR3 extends over 15 amino acids. The V gene's germline CDR1 is LGHDT and CDR2 YNNKEL (reference sequence). The CDR3 bases are TGTGCCAGCAGCCAAGAATACAGAACTAACTATGGCTACACCTTC. Translation gives CASSQEYRTNYGYTF.

In its sample, this clonotype was seen many times. The chain is built from TRBV27 and TRBJ1-4; no reliable D call. This CDR3 has 17 amino acids. The germline CDR1 and CDR2 sequences are MNHEY and SMNVEV (reference sequence). Trimming cost V 5 bases and J 9 bases, with 25 bases left between them. CDR3: CASSPRDKPINAQKLFF. The CDR3 DNA reads as TGTGCCAGCAGTCCCCGGGATAAACCGATCAATGCCCAAAAACTGTTTTTT. The complete variable domain, with remaining parts taken from reference TRBV27 and TRBJ1-4, reads EAQVTQNPRYLITVTGKKLTVTCSQNMNHEYMSWYRQDPGLGLRQIYYSMNVEVTDKGDVPEGYKVSRKEKRNFPLILESPSPNQTSLYFCASSPRDKPINAQKLFFGSGTQLSVL.

This clonotype was observed a handful of times. The chain carries TRBV12-3 or TRBV12-4 and TRBJ1-2, with TRBD1 as a possible D gene (6 bases). The CDR3 covers 12 residues. V dropped 5 bases and J dropped 4 bases, with 8 bases sitting between them. This chain's CDR3 is CASSRQVYGYTF. DNA for the CDR3: TGTGCCAGCAGTAGACAGGTCTATGGCTACACCTTC.

In nucleotides, the CDR3 is TGTGCCAGCACGGAAAGGGACAGGGGAGCAGATACGCAGTATTTT. Residues: CASTERDRGADTQYF. The J gene is TRBJ2-3, the V gene TRBV27, with 10 bases that match TRBD1. This CDR3 has 15 residues. Germline V gives CDR1 MNHEY, CDR2 SMNVEV (reference sequence). After removal of 7 bases from V and 4 bases from J, the junction contained 8 bases not matched to a gene.

The chain recombines TRBV6-5 with TRBJ2-7; 10 nucleotides align to TRBD1. In germline, CDR1 is MNHEY, CDR2 SVGAGI. CDR3 length: 15 amino acids. V was clipped by 5 bases and J by 2 bases; unmatched bases: 6. The CDR3 nucleotides read TGTGCCAGCAGTACTTCCGGGACAGGGGCCTACGAGCAGTACTTC. It encodes CASSTSGTGAYEQYF.

At least ten counts were recorded for this clonotype. The rearrangement uses TRBV6-2 or TRBV6-3 and TRBJ2-6; D might be TRBD1 (6 bases). CDR1 is MNHEY, CDR2 SVGEGT, per germline. Deletions cut 3 bases from V and 5 bases from J, with 11 bases between. The CDR3 totals 15 residues. CDR3 sequence (DNA): TGTGCCAGCAGTTATTGGGGGCTCCGGGCCAACGTCCTGACTTTC. Protein: CASSYWGLRANVLTF.

The table lists this clonotype with many counts. The chain links TRBV6-6 to TRBJ2-3, with 7 positions matching TRBD2. CDR1 MNHNY and CDR2 SVGAGI come from the germline V gene (reference sequence). V shed 2 bases and J 2 bases; nucleotides not matched to a gene: 10. This CDR3 has 17 amino acids. CDR3 region: CASSYHPPAGPTDTQYF. The CDR3 bases are TGTGCCAGCAGTTACCACCCCCCAGCGGGGCCCACAGATACGCAGTATTTT.

The table lists this clonotype with a few counts. This chain joins TRBV7-9 and TRBJ2-4; D unresolved. Germline values: CDR1 SEHNR, CDR2 FQNEAQ (reference sequence). CDR3 length equals 19 residues. The germline V and J ends were trimmed by 1 base and 0 bases, with 19 bases remaining between them. CDR3 protein: CASSLVLVAGDKAKNIQYF. Written as DNA, the CDR3 is TGTGCCAGCAGCTTAGTCCTTGTGGCAGGAGACAAAGCCAAAAACATTCAGTACTTC.

This clonotype has ten or more counts. The chain links TRBV6-1 to TRBJ2-3; TRBD1 matches at 8 bases. The ends lost 5 bases at V and 3 bases at J; junction bases unmatched: 4. CDR1 and CDR2 (germline): MNHNS, SASEGT. The CDR3 totals 14 residues. In nucleotides, the CDR3 is TGTGCCAGCAGTCCTCGGACAGGGACAGATACGCAGTATTTT. Translating it yields CASSPRTGTDTQYF.

This clonotype was found many times. The chain combines TRBV20-1 with TRBJ2-6; D gene uncertain. Germline V lookup: CDR1 DFQATT, CDR2 SNEGSKA (reference sequence). The CDR3 sequence is 12 residues long. V was pared by 6 bases and J by 4 bases, with 7 bases between. CDR3 bases: TGCAGTGCAGCATCAGGGGCCAACGTCCTGACTTTC. Protein sequence: CSAASGANVLTF.

Ten or more counts support this clonotype. The chain joins TRBV6-1 to TRBJ2-5; D gene uncertain. CDR1 and CDR2 from the germline V gene are MNHNS and SASEGT. This CDR3 has 14 amino acids. The germline V and J ends were trimmed by 6 bases and 3 bases, with 14 bases remaining between them. The CDR3 nucleotides are TGTGCCAGCAGAGTCGTTCAGGTTGAAGAGACCCAGTACTTC. Translating it yields CASRVVQVEETQYF.

This clonotype has a handful of counts. V gene TRBV2 combines with J gene TRBJ2-6; D remains unclear. V was cut by 2 bases and J by 0 bases, with 8 bases left in between. CDR1 SNHLY and CDR2 FYNNEI come from the germline V gene. There are 16 residues in the CDR3. CDR3 DNA: TGTGCCAGCAGTGAACCCCCGAACTCTGGGGCCAACGTCCTGACTTTC. Translation: CASSEPPNSGANVLTF. The full variable domain, completed using reference TRBV2 and TRBJ2-6, is EPEVTQTPSHQVTQMGQEVILRCVPISNHLYFYWYRQILGQKVEFLVSFYNNEISEKSEIFDDQFSVERPDGSNFTLKIRSTKLEDSAMYFCASSEPPNSGANVLTFGAGSRLTVL.

This clonotype was picked up a small number of times. This chain connects TRBV4-1 to TRBJ2-3; a weak D match, TRBD2 (6 bases). Deletions cut 0 bases from V and 2 bases from J, with 21 bases between. Germline V CDR1 and CDR2: MGHRA, YSYEKL. The CDR3 length is 19 residues. CDR3 DNA: TGCGCCAGCAGCCAAGAGGGGGGTAGGGCAGGGTCCCCCACAGATACGCAGTATTTT. It yields the protein CASSQEGGRAGSPTDTQYF.